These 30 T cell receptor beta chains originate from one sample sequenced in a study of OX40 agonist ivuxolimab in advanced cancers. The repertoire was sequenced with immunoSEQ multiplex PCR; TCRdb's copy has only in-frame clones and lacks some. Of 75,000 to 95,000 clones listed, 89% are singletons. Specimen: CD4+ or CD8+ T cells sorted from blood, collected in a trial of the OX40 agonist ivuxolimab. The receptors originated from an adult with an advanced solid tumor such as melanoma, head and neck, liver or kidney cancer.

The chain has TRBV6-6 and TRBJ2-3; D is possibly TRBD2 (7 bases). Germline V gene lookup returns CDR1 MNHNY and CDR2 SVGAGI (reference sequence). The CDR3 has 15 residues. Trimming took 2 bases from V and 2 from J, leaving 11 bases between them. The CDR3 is CASSYGGGSTDTQYF. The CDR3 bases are TGTGCCAGCAGTTACGGCGGGGGCTCCACAGATACGCAGTATTTT.

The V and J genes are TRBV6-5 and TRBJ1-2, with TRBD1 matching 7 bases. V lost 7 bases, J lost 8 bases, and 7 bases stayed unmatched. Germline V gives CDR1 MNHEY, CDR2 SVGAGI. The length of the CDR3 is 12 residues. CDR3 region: CASTDRAEGYTF. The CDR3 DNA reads TGTGCCAGCACCGACAGGGCGGAAGGCTACACCTTC.

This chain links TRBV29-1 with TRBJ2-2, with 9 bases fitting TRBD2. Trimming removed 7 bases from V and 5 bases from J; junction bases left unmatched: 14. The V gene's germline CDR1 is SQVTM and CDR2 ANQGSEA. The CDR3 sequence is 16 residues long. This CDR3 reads CSGYTGGLAVTGELFF. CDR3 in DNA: TGCAGCGGATACACGGGGGGACTAGCTGTTACCGGGGAGCTGTTTTTT.

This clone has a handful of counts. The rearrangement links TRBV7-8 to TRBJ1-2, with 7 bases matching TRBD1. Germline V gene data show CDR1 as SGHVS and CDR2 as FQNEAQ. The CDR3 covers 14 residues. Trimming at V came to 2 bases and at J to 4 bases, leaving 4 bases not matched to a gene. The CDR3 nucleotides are TGTGCCAGCAGCTTAACCCGGGACAGCTATGGCTACACCTTC. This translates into CASSLTRDSYGYTF.

The CDR3 DNA reads TGTGCCACCAGCAGATCTGGGAGGGGGGGACCAGATACGCAGTATTTT. This translates into CATSRSGRGGPDTQYF. This rearrangement joins TRBV15 to TRBJ2-3; a weak D match, TRBD2 (7 bases). CDR1 is LNHNV, CDR2 YYDKDF, per germline (reference sequence). The CDR3 totals 16 residues. With 2 bases removed from V and 4 bases from J, the gap between germline ends came to 16 bases.

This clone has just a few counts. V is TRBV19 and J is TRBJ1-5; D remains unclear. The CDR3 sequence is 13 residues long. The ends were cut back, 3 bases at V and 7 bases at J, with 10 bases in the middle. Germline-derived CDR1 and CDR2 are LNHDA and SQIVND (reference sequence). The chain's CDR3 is CASSMDYGQPQHF. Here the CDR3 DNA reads TGTGCCAGTAGTATGGACTATGGACAGCCCCAGCATTTT.

The CDR3 region has the DNA TGTGCCAGCTCAGACATAGTTGGTTCACCCCTCCACTTT. Its protein is CASSDIVGSPLHF. The V call is TRBV18, the J call TRBJ1-6; D remains unclear. Per the germline V gene, CDR1 is KGHSH and CDR2 is LQKENI. The germline V and J ends were trimmed by 5 bases and 9 bases, with 11 bases remaining between them. The CDR3 is 13 amino acids.

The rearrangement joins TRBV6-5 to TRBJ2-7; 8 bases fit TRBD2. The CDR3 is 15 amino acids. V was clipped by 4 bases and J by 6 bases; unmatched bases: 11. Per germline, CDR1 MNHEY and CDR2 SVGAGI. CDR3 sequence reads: CASSSREGGRREQYF. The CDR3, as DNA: TGTGCCAGCAGTTCCCGGGAGGGGGGTAGGCGCGAGCAGTACTTC.

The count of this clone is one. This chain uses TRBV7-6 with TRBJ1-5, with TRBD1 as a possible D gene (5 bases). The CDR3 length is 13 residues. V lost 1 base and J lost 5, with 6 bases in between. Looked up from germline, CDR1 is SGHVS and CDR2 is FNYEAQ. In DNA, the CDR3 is TGTGCCAGCAGCTTAGTGGGGGATCAGCCCCAGCATTTT. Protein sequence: CASSLVGDQPQHF.

The CDR3 bases are TGTGCCAGCAGCCATCCGGTATCGGGACAGGGGAAGGACTACGAGCAGTACTTC. Protein: CASSHPVSGQGKDYEQYF. V gene TRBV11-2 combines with J gene TRBJ2-7, with 10 positions matching TRBD1. Losses at the gene ends were 5 bases for V and 3 bases for J; bases not matched to a gene: 16. Germline V gives CDR1 SGHAT, CDR2 FQNNGV. The CDR3 covers 18 residues. Using reference TRBV11-2 and TRBJ2-7 for the parts outside the CDR3, the full variable domain is EAGVAQSPRYKIIEKRQSVAFWCNPISGHATLYWYQQILGQGPKLLIQFQNNGVVDDSQLPKDRFSAERLKGVDSTLKIQPAKLEDSAVYLCASSHPVSGQGKDYEQYFGPGTRLTVT.

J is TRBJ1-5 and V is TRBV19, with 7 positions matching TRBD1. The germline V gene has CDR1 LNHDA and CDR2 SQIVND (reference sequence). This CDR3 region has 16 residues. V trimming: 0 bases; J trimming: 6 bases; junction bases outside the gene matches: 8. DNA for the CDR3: TGTGCCAGTAGTATAGATCATAGGCAGGGGGGTCAGCCCCAGCATTTT. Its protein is CASSIDHRQGGQPQHF. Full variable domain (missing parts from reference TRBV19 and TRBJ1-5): DGGITQSPKYLFRKEGQNVTLSCEQNLNHDAMYWYRQDPGQGLRLIYYSQIVNDFQKGDIAEGYSVSREKKESFPLTVTSAQKNPTAFYLCASSIDHRQGGQPQHFGDGTRLSIL.

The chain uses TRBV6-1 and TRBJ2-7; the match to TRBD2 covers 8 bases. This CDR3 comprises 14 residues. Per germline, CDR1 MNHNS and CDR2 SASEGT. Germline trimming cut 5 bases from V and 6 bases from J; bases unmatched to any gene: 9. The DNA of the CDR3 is TGTGCCAGCAGTCTGGGACTAGAAGCTTTCGAGCAGTACTTC. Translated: CASSLGLEAFEQYF.

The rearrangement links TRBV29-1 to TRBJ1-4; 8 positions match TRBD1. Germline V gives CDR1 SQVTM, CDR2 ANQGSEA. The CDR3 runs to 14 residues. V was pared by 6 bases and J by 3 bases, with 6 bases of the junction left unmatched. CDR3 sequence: CSVGQGSSNEKLFF. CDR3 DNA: TGCAGCGTCGGACAGGGTTCATCTAATGAAAAACTGTTTTTT.

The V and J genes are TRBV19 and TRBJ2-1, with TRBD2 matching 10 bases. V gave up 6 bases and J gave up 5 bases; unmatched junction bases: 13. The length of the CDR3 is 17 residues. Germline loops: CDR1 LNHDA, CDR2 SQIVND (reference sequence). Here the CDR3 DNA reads TGTGCCAGTAGGACCGGACTAGCGGCCTACGCTGACAATGAGCAGTTCTTC. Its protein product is CASRTGLAAYADNEQFF.

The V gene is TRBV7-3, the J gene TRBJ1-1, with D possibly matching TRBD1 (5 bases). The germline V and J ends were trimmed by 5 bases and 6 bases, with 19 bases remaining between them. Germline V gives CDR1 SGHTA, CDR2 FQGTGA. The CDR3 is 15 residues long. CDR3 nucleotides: TGTGCCAGCAGCCATGCGGGGGTCTATCTGGCTGAAGCTTTCTTT. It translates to CASSHAGVYLAEAFF.

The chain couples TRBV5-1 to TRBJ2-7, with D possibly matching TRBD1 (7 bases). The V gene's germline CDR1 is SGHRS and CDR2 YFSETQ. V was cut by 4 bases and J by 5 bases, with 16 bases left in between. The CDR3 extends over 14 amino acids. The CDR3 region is CASSPIGGTDEQYF. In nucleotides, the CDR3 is TGCGCCAGCAGCCCTATAGGGGGGACAGACGAGCAGTACTTC.

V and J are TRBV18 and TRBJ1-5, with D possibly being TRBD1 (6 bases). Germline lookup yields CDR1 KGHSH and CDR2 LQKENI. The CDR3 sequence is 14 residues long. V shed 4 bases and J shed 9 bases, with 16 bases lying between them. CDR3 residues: CASSRTGGLLPQHF. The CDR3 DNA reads TGTGCCAGCTCACGCACTGGGGGGCTACTGCCCCAGCATTTT.

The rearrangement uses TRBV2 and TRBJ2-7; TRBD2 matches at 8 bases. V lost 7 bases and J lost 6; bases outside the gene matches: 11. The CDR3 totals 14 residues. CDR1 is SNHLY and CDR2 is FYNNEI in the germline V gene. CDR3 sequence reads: CASKGGAGEVEQYF. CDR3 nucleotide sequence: TGTGCCAGCAAGGGGGGAGCGGGAGAGGTCGAGCAGTACTTC.

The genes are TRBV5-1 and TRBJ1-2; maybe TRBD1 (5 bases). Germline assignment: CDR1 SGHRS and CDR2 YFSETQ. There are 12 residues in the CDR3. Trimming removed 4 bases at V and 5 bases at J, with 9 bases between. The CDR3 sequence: CASSPGGYGYTF. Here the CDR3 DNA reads TGCGCCAGCAGCCCTGGGGGGTATGGCTACACCTTC.

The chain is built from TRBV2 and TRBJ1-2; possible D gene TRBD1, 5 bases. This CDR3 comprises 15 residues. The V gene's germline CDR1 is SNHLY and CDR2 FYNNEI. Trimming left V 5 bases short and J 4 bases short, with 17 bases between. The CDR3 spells CASSRFLREGYGYTF. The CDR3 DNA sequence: TGTGCCAGCAGTCGATTCCTCAGGGAAGGCTATGGCTACACCTTC. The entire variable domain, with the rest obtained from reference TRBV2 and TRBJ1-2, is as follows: EPEVTQTPSHQVTQMGQEVILRCVPISNHLYFYWYRQILGQKVEFLVSFYNNEISEKSEIFDDQFSVERPDGSNFTLKIRSTKLEDSAMYFCASSRFLREGYGYTFGSGTRLTVV.

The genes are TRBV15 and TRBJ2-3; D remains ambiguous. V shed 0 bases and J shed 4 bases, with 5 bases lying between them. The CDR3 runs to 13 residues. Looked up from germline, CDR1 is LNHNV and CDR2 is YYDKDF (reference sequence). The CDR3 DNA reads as TGTGCCACCAGCAGAGAAGCCGCAGATACGCAGTATTTT. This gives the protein CATSREAADTQYF. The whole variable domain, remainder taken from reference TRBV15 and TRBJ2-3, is DAMVIQNPRYQVTQFGKPVTLSCSQTLNHNVMYWYQQKSSQAPKLLFHYYDKDFNNEADTPDNFQSRRPNTSFCFLDIRSPGLGDTAMYLCATSREAADTQYFGPGTRLTVL.

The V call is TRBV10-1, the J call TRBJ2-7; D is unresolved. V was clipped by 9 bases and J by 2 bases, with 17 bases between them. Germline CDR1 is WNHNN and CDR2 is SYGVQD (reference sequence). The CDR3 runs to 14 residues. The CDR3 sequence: CASPHGRKPYEQYF. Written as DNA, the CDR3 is TGCGCCAGTCCTCACGGAAGAAAGCCCTACGAGCAGTACTTC.

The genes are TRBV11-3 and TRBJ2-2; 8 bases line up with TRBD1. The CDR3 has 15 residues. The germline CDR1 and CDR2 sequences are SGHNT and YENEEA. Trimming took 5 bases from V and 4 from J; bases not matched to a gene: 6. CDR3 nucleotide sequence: TGTGCCAGCAGCCTTGGACAGGGACTCACCGGGGAGCTGTTTTTT. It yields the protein CASSLGQGLTGELFF.

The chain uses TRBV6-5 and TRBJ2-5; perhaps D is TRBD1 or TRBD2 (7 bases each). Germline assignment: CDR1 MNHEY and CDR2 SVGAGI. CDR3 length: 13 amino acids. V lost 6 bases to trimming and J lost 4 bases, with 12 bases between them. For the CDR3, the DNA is TGTGCCAGCAGCGGCAGGGGGGGAGAGACCCAGTACTTC. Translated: CASSGRGGETQYF.

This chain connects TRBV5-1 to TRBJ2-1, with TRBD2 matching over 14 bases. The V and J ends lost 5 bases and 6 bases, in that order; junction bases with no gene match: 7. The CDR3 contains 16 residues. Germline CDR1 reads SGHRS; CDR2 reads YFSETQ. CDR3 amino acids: CASRMGLAGAGNEQFF. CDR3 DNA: TGCGCCAGCAGAATGGGACTAGCGGGAGCGGGCAATGAGCAGTTCTTC.

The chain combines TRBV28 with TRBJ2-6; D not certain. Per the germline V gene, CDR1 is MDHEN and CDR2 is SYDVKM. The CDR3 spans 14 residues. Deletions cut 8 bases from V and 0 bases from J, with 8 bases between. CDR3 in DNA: TGTGCCAGCCGGTGGTCCTCTGGGGCCAACGTCCTGACTTTC. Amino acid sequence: CASRWSSGANVLTF.

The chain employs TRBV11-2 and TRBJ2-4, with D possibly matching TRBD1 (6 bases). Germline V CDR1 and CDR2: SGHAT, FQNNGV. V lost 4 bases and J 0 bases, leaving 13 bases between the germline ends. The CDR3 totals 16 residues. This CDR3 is CASSSGHLLAKNIQYF. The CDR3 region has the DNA TGTGCCAGCAGCTCGGGACACCTTCTAGCCAAAAACATTCAGTACTTC.

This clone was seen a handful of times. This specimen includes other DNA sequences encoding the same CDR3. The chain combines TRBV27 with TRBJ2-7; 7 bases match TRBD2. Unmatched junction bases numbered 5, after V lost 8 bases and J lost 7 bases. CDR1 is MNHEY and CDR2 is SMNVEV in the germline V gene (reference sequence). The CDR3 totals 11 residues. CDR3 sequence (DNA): TGTGCCAGCCGTTACGGGGGGGAGCAGTACTTC. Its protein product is CASRYGGEQYF.

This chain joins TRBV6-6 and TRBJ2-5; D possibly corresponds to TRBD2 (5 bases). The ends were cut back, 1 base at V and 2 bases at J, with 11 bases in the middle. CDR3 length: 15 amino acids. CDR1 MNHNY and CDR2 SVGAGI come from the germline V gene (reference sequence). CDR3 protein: CASSYWEPRQETQYF. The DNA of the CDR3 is TGTGCCAGCAGTTACTGGGAGCCGAGGCAAGAGACCCAGTACTTC.

CDR3 amino acids: CASTLGGFGANVLTF. The DNA of the CDR3 is TGTGCCAGTACCCTCGGGGGTTTTGGGGCCAACGTCCTGACTTTC. This chain joins TRBV19 and TRBJ2-6; tentative D call: TRBD2 (6 bases). CDR1 is LNHDA, CDR2 SQIVND, per germline (reference sequence). The ends were cut back, 7 bases at V and 3 bases at J, with 13 bases in the middle. The CDR3 contains 15 residues.